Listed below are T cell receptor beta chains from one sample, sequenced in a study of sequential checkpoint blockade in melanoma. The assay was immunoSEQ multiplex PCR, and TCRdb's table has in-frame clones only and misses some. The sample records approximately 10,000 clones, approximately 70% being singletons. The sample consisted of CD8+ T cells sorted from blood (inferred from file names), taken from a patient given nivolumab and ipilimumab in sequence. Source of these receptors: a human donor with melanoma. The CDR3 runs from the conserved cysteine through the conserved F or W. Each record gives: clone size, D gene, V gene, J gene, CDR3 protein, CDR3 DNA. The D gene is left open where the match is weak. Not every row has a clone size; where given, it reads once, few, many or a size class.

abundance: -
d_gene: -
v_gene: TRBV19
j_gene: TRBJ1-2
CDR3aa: CASNSQSGGRYGYTF
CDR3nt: TGTGCCAGTAATTCGCAAAGCGGGGGACGGTATGGCTACACCTTC

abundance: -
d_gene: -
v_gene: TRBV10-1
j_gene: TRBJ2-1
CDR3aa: CASSELGGDYNEQFF
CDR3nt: TGCGCCAGCAGTGAGTTAGGGGGGGACTACAATGAGCAGTTCTTC

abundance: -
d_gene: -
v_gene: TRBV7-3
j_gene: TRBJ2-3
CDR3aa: CASSPSGAKDTQYF
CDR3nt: TGTGCCAGCAGCCCCTCAGGGGCCAAAGATACGCAGTATTTT

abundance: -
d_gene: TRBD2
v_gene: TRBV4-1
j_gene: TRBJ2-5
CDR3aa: CASSQVRTRGEETQYF
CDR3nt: TGCGCCAGCAGCCAAGTCCGGACTAGAGGGGAAGAGACCCAGTACTTC

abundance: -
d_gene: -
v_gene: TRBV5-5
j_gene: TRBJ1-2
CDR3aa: CASSAGPANYGYTF
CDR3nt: TGTGCCAGCAGCGCGGGGCCAGCTAACTATGGCTACACCTTC

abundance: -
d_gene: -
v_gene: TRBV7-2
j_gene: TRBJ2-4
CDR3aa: CASSPTRYRAKNIQYF
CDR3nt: TGTGCCAGCAGCCCGACTAGGTATCGTGCCAAAAACATTCAGTACTTC

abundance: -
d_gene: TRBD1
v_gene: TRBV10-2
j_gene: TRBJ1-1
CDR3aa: CASSESTGGTEAFF
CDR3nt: TGCGCCAGCAGTGAGTCGACAGGGGGGACTGAAGCTTTCTTT

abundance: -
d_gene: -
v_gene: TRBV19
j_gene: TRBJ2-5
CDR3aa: CASSPRDTPRETQYF
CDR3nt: TGTGCCAGTAGCCCACGAGACACCCCTCGGGAGACCCAGTACTTC

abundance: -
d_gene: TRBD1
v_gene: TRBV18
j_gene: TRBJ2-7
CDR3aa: CASSPPGDRDYEQYF
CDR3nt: TGTGCCAGCTCACCACCGGGGGACAGAGACTACGAGCAGTACTTC

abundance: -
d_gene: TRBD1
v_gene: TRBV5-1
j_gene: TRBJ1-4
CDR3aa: CASSPLPGQGNEKLFF
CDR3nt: TGCGCCAGCAGCCCTTTACCCGGACAGGGAAATGAAAAACTGTTTTTT

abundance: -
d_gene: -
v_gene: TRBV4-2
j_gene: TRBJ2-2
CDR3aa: CASSQEGGGRVDTGELFF
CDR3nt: TGTGCCAGCAGCCAAGAAGGTGGAGGTAGGGTTGACACCGGGGAGCTGTTTTTT

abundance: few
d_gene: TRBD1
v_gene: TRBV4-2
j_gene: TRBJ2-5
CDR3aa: CASSQGTGFQETQYF
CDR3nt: TGTGCCAGCAGCCAAGGGACAGGGTTTCAGGAGACCCAGTACTTC

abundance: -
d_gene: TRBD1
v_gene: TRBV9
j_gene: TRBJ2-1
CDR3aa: CASSPPEGARYNEQFF
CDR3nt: TGTGCCAGCAGCCCCCCCGAGGGGGCGCGGTACAATGAGCAGTTCTTC

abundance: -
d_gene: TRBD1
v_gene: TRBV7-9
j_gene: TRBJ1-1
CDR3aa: CASSDRVRTEAFF
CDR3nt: TGTGCCAGCAGCGACAGGGTTAGGACTGAAGCTTTCTTT

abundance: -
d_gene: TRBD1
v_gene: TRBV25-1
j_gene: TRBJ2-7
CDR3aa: CASSGTGEPPYEQYF
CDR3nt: TGTGCCAGCAGTGGAACAGGGGAGCCCCCCTACGAGCAGTACTTC

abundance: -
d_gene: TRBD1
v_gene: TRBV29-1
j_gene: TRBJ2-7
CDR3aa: CSVVFDRGYEQYF
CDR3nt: TGCAGCGTCGTCTTCGACAGGGGCTACGAGCAGTACTTC

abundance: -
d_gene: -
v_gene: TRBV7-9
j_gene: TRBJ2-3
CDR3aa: CASSQTDTQYF
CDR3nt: TGTGCCAGCAGCCAGACAGATACGCAGTATTTT

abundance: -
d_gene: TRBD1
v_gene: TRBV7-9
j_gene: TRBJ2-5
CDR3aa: CASRHPDRTGPGETQYF
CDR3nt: TGTGCCAGCAGACATCCGGATAGGACAGGACCAGGAGAGACCCAGTACTTC

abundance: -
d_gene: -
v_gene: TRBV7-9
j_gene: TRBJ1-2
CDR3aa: CASSKDRTNYGYTF
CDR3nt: TGTGCCAGCAGCAAAGACAGGACTAACTATGGCTACACCTTC

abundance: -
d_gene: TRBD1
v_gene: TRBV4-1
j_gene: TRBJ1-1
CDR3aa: CASSMNDRGGTEAFF
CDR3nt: TGCGCCAGCAGCATGAACGACAGGGGCGGCACTGAAGCTTTCTTT

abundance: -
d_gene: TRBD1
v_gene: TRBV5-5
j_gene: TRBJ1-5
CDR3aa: CASSLGQRSNQPQHF
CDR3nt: TGTGCCAGCAGCCTGGGACAGCGAAGCAATCAGCCCCAGCATTTT

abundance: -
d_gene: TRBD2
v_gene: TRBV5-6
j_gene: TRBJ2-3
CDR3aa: CASSLAGSGVTDTQYF
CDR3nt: TGTGCCAGCAGCTTGGCGGGAAGCGGGGTGACAGATACGCAGTATTTT

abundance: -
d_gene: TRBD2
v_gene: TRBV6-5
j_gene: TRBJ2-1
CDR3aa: CASSYASGLTRGEQFF
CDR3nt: TGTGCCAGCAGTTACGCTAGCGGGCTTACTAGAGGTGAGCAGTTCTTC

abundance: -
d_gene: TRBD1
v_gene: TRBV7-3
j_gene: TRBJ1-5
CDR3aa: CASSLKQGARQPQHF
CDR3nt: TGTGCCAGCAGCTTAAAGCAGGGGGCACGGCAGCCCCAGCATTTT

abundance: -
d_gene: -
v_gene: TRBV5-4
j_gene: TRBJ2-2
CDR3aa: CASSSYTGELFF
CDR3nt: TGTGCCAGCAGCTCATACACCGGGGAGCTGTTTTTT

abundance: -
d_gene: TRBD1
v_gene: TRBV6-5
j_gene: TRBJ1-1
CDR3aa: CASKLNRGRTEAFF
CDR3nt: TGTGCCAGCAAACTTAACAGGGGGCGGACCGAAGCTTTCTTT

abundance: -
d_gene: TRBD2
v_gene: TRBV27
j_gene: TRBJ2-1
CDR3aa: CASSSGLAGASRYEQFF
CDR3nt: TGTGCCAGCAGCTCGGGACTAGCGGGAGCCTCCAGGTATGAGCAGTTCTTC

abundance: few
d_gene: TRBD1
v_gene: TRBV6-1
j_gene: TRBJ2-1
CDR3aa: CASASGTGFYNEQFF
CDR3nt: TGTGCCAGCGCCTCCGGGACAGGGTTCTACAATGAGCAGTTCTTC

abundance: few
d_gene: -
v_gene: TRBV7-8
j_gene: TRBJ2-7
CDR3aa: CASSLRTPRSYEQYF
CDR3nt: TGTGCCAGCAGCTTGAGGACTCCCCGCTCCTACGAGCAGTACTTC

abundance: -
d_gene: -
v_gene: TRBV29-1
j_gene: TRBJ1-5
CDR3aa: CSVVEDTNQPQHF
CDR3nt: TGCAGCGTTGTTGAGGACACCAATCAGCCCCAGCATTTT

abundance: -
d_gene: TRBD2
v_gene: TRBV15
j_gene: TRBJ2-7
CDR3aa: CATTRAPGREFEQYF
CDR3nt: TGTGCCACCACCAGGGCCCCGGGGCGGGAGTTCGAGCAGTACTTC

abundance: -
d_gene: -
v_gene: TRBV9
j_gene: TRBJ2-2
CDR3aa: CASSPHRSNTGELFF
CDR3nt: TGTGCCAGCAGCCCGCACAGGTCGAACACCGGGGAGCTGTTTTTT

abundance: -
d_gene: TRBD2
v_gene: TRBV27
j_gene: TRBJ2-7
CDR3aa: CASSYGTSGSFEQYF
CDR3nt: TGTGCCAGCAGTTACGGGACTAGCGGGAGTTTTGAGCAGTACTTC

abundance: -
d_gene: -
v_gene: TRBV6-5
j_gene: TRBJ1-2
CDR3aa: CASSYSEQAVYGYTF
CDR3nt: TGTGCCAGCAGTTACTCGGAACAGGCCGTCTATGGCTACACCTTC

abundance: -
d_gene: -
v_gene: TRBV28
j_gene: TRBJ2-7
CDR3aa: CASSSLFRVEVSHEQYF
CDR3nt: TGTGCCAGCAGCTCTCTATTCAGGGTAGAGGTCTCCCACGAGCAGTACTTC

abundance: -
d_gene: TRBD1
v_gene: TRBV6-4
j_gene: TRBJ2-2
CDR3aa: CASSSTGSTGELFF
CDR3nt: TGTGCCAGCAGTTCGACAGGGTCCACCGGGGAGCTGTTTTTT

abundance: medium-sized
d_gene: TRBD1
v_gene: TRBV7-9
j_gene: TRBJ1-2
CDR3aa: CASSLGTGYGYTF
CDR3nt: TGTGCCAGCAGCCTTGGGACAGGGTATGGCTACACCTTC

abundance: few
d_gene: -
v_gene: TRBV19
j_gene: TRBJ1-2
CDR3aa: CASSVTANYGYTF
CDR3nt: TGTGCCAGTAGTGTGACAGCTAACTATGGCTACACCTTC

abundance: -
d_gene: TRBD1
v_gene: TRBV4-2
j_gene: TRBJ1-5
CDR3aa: CASRRGESGQPQHF
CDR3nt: TGTGCCAGCCGCAGGGGGGAAAGCGGTCAGCCCCAGCATTTT

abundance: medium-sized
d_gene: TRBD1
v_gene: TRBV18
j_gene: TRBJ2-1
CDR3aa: CASSMTGYYNEQFF
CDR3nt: TGTGCCAGCTCAATGACAGGGTATTACAATGAGCAGTTCTTC

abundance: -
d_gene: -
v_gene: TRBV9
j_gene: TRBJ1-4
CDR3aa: CASSAGEKTNEKLFF
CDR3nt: TGTGCCAGCAGCGCAGGGGAAAAAACTAATGAAAAACTGTTTTTT

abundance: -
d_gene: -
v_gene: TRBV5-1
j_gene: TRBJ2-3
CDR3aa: CASSFYGGSTDTQYF
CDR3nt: TGCGCCAGCAGCTTTTACGGGGGAAGCACAGATACGCAGTATTTT

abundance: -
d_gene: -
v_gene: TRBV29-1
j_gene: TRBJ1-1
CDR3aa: CSVEQVEAFF
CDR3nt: TGCAGCGTTGAACAAGTCGAGGCTTTCTTT

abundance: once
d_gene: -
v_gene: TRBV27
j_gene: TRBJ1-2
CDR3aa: CASSLVPANYGYTF
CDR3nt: TGTGCCAGCAGTTTAGTACCGGCTAACTATGGCTACACCTTC

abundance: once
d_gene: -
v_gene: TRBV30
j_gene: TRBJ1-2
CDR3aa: CAWEEVLYGYTF
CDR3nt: TGTGCCTGGGAGGAAGTGCTCTATGGCTACACCTTC

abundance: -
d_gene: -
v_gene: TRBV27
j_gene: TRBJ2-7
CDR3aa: CASSFQTGYEQYF
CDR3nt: TGTGCCAGCAGTTTCCAAACAGGTTACGAGCAGTACTTC

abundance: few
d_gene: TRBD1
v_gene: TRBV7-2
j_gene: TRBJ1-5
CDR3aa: CASSLGQSSNQPQHF
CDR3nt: TGTGCCAGCAGCTTGGGACAGAGTAGCAATCAGCCCCAGCATTTT

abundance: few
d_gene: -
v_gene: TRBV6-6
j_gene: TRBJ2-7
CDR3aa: CATGVRASYEQYF
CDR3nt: TGTGCCACAGGGGTGCGGGCCTCCTACGAGCAGTACTTC

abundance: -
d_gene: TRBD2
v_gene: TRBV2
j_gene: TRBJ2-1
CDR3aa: CASSDPGLAEDYNEQFF
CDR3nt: TGTGCCAGCAGTGACCCCGGACTAGCGGAGGACTACAATGAGCAGTTCTTC

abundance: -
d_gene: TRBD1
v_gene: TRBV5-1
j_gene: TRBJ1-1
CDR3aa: CASSLRDRVLLSTEAFF
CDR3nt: TGCGCCAGCAGCCTCCGGGACAGGGTCCTATTGAGCACTGAAGCTTTCTTT

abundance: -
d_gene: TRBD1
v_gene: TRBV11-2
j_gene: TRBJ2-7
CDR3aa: CASGPGQGAYEQYF
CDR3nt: TGTGCCAGCGGCCCGGGACAGGGGGCTTACGAGCAGTACTTC

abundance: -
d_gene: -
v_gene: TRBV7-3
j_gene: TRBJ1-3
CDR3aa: CASTHNPGKTGNTIYF
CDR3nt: TGTGCCAGCACCCATAATCCAGGGAAAACTGGAAACACCATATATTTT

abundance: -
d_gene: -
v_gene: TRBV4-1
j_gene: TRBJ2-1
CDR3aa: CASSHEEGGYNEQFF
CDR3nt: TGCGCCAGCAGCCATGAGGAGGGAGGCTACAATGAGCAGTTCTTC

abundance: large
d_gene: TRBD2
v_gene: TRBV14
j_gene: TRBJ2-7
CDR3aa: CASSQELAALEQYF
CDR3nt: TGTGCCAGCAGCCAAGAACTAGCGGCCCTCGAGCAGTACTTC

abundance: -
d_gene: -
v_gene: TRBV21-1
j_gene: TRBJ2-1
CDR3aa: CASSKSVEQFF
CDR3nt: TGTGCCAGCAGCAAAAGCGTTGAGCAGTTCTTC

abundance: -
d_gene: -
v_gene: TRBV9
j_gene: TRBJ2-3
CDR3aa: CASSGRDSTDTQYF
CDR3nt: TGTGCCAGCAGCGGAAGAGATAGCACAGATACGCAGTATTTT

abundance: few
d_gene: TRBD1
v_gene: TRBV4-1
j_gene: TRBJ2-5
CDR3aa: CASSDRTGFQETQYF
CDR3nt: TGCGCCAGCAGCGACCGGACAGGGTTTCAAGAGACCCAGTACTTC

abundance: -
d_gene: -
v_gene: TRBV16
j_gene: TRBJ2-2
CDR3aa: CASSQLNTGELFF
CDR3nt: TGTGCCAGCAGCCAGTTAAACACCGGGGAGCTGTTTTTT

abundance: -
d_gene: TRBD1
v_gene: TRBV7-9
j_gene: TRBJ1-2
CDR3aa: CASSYITGVGFAF
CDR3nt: TGTGCCAGCAGCTACATCACAGGGGTCGGGTTCGCCTTC

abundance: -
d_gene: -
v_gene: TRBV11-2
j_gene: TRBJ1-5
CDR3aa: CASSLEGTSNQPQHF
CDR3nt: TGTGCCAGCAGCTTAGAGGGCACAAGCAATCAGCCCCAGCATTTT